This TCR beta chain was observed in a study of blood T cell repertoires in COVID-19. Repertoires were generated with immunoSEQ multiplex PCR, while TCRdb's copy carries only in-frame clones and drops some. Of roughly 180,000 clones in the sample, 70% to 90% are singletons; the top ten hold 6.9%. Trimming removed 5 bases from V and 3 bases from J; junction bases left unmatched: 4. This CDR3 comprises 14 residues. Per germline, CDR1 MNHEY and CDR2 SMNVEV (reference sequence). This TCR came from a man older than 75 with COVID-19, enrolled during active disease. Material for sequencing was peripheral blood. The chain is built from TRBV27 and TRBJ1-1; 9 bases are shared with TRBD1. CDR3 nucleotide sequence: TGTGCCAGCAGTGAACAGGGGGCGGACACTGAAGCTTTCTTT. It specifies CASSEQGADTEAFF.